The text below deals with one T cell receptor (beta chain). Its ends do not fully match the called genes, so a read error is possible. The protocol was immunoSEQ multiplex PCR, while the TCRdb copy is restricted to in-frame clones and leaves out a portion. Of a few hundred thousand clones listed, 75% to 85% were seen once; the top ten hold about 2.5%. Germline V CDR1 and CDR2: MNHEY, SMNVEV (reference sequence). This CDR3 spans 13 amino acids. This sample is drawn from a study of blood T cell repertoires in COVID-19. Across the whole study: The analysed material was cDNA or gDNA that came from T cells, B-cell-depleted T cells, or PBMCs.

The specimen was peripheral blood. This chain links TRBV27 with TRBJ2-5; the D is unclear. The clonotype comes from a woman aged 70-85 years with COVID-19, enrolled during active disease. CDR3 in amino acids: CASSSAYLEAQYF. Here the CDR3 DNA reads TGTGCCAGCAGTTCAGCGTACTTAGAGGCCCAGTACTTC.